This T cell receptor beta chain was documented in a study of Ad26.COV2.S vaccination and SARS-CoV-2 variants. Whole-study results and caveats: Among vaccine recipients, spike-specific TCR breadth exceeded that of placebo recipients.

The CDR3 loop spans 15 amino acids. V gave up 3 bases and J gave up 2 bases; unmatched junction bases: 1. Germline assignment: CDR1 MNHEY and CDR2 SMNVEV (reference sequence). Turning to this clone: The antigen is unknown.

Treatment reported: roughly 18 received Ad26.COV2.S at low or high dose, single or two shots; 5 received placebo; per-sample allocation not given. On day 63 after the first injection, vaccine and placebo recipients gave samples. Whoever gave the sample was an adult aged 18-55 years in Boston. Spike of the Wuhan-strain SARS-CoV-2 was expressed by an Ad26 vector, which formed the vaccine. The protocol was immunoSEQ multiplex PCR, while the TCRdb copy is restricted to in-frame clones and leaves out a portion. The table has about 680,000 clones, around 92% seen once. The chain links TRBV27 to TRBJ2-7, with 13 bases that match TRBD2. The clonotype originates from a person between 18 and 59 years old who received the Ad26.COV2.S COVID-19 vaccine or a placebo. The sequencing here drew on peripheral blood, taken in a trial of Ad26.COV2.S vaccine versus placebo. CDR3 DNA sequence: TGTGCCAGCAGTTTTACTAGCGGGAGGGCCTACGAGCAGTACTTC. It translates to CASSFTSGRAYEQYF.